These 25 T cell receptor beta chains were sequenced from one sample in a study of tumor and adjacent non-tumor tissue in lung cancer. A modified ARM-PCR protocol with three rounds of nested PCR amplified TCRbeta. TCRdb recomputed calls from the multiplex PCR reads with MiXCR, one row per CDR3 protein. The sample holds about 80,000 distinct CDR3 sequences, approximately 80% seen once. This sample's RNA came from whole unsorted tissue. More than 3 cm separated this lung sample from the edge of the tumor. The sample was distant non-tumor lung tissue. These receptors originate from a man aged 55 to 69 with non-small cell lung cancer.

V gene TRBV12-3 or TRBV12-4 combines with J gene TRBJ1-3; TRBD1 aligns across 8 bases. V shed 6 bases and J 13 bases; nucleotides not matched to a gene: 32. The CDR3 contains 20 residues. This CDR3 reads CASSHVRYRTGNVSGNKIYF. CDR3 bases: TGTGCCAGCAGCCACGTGAGATATAGGACAGGGAATGTTTCTGGAAACAAAATATATTTT.

This clonotype appeared a few times. The gene calls are TRBV7-9 and TRBJ2-3; D could derive from TRBD1 or TRBD2 (5 bases each). Germline values: CDR1 SEHNR, CDR2 FQNEAQ (reference sequence). This CDR3 region has 12 residues. In DNA, the CDR3 is TGTATCAGCAGCCGGGGCCCCGATACGCAGTATTTT. Its protein product is CISSRGPDTQYF.

Note on this clonotype: This is likely a read error, given that the CDR3 carries no conserved phenylalanine or tryptophan at its end. The chain employs TRBV11-2 and TRBJ2-5; D is possibly TRBD1 (5 bases). Germline values: CDR1 SGHAT, CDR2 FQNNGV. The CDR3 extends over 13 amino acids. CDR3 sequence reads: CANSSTGEDTQYL. As DNA, the CDR3 is TGTGCCAACAGCTCTACAGGAGAAGATACCCAGTACCTC.

The J gene is TRBJ2-7, the V gene TRBV15, with 7 nucleotides matching TRBD2. V shed 4 bases, J shed 3 bases, and the junction held 9 bases outside the gene matches. The CDR3 loop spans 15 amino acids. The V gene's germline CDR1 is LNHNV and CDR2 YYDKDF (reference sequence). DNA for the CDR3: TGTGCCACCAGCATTTCCCACGGCGGGAGCTACGAGCAGTACTTC. As protein: CATSISHGGSYEQYF.

As to this clonotype: The germline gene is not matched at one end of the junction; a read error may be the cause. The chain joins TRBV7-9 to TRBJ1-4; TRBD1 might be the D (6 bases). This CDR3 has 18 amino acids. Germline V gene lookup returns CDR1 SEHNR and CDR2 FQNEAQ (reference sequence). The DNA of the CDR3 is TGTGCCAGCAGCTGGTCCCCTTGGGGGGCGTCCTCCAATGAAAAGCTGTTTTTT. It codes for CASSWSPWGASSNEKLFF.

The J gene is TRBJ2-7, the V gene TRBV20-1, with 9 bases identical to TRBD2. V lost 3 bases to trimming and J lost 0 bases; unmatched junction nucleotides: 6. This CDR3 has 15 amino acids. Germline loops: CDR1 DFQATT, CDR2 SNEGSKA (reference sequence). CDR3 DNA sequence: TGCAGTGCTAGGGAGTCTAGCGGGGTCTCCTACGAGCAGTACTTC. It encodes CSARESSGVSYEQYF.

Concerning this clonotype itself: An end of the junction differs from the germline gene, which may be a read error. V and J are TRBV11-3 and TRBJ2-3, with D perhaps TRBD1 or TRBD2 (6 bases each). Germline CDR1 and CDR2: SGHNT and YENEEA. This CDR3 is 19 amino acids long. CDR3 sequence (DNA): TGTGCCAGTAGCTTAGATCCCCTAGAAGTCGGGGGCCGCACAGGTACGCAGTATTTT. Amino acid sequence: CASSLDPLEVGGRTGTQYF.

A remark on this clonotype: Germline and junction disagree at one end, which may indicate a read error. The chain combines TRBV5-6 with TRBJ2-5, with D possibly being TRBD1 (5 bases). The CDR3 consists of 15 residues. Looked up from germline, CDR1 is SGHDT and CDR2 is YYEEEE. For the CDR3, the DNA is TGTACCAGCAGCGCCATGACAGTGCCCCAAGAGACCCAGTACTTC. Protein product: CTSSAMTVPQETQYF. The whole variable domain, filled in from reference TRBV5-6 and TRBJ2-5, reads DAGVTQSPTHLIKTRGQQVTLRCSPKSGHDTVSWYQQALGQGPQFIFQYYEEEERQRGNFPDRFSGHQFPNYSSELNVNALLLGDSALYLCTSSAMTVPQETQYFGPGTRLLVL.

This clonotype has ten or more counts. A clone one base away is much larger, so this may be a read error. The chain is built from TRBV11-3 and TRBJ2-5; D might be TRBD2 (6 bases). V lost 9 bases to trimming and J lost 9 bases, with 23 bases between them. The CDR3 totals 14 residues. Per the germline V gene, CDR1 is SGHNT and CDR2 is YENEEA. Here the CDR3 reads CASQPVTGVGAQYF. CDR3 DNA: TGTGCCAGTCAACCGGTCACGGGAGTTGGGGCCCAGTACTTC.

Remarks on this clonotype: The junction shows a germline mismatch at one end, possibly a read error. CDR3 loop: CASGQPERVLLSTDTLYF. In DNA, the CDR3 is TGTGCCAGCGGCCAACCGGAGCGGGTTCTCCTCTCCACAGATACGCTGTATTTT. The chain links TRBV4-2 to TRBJ2-3; a weak D match, TRBD2 (6 bases). The CDR3 is 18 residues long. Germline loops: CDR1 LGHNA, CDR2 YNFKEQ.

Remarks on this clonotype: Compared with germline, one end of the junction differs, possibly owing to a read error. V gene TRBV11-2 combines with J gene TRBJ2-6, with 7 bases identical to TRBD1. The V gene's germline CDR1 is SGHAT and CDR2 FQNNGV. The CDR3 has 19 residues. The CDR3 sequence: CVSSLVPKDRPSGADVLTF. CDR3 sequence (DNA): TGTGTCAGCAGCTTAGTTCCAAAGGACAGGCCCTCTGGGGCCGACGTACTGACTTTC.

V is TRBV4-3 and J is TRBJ2-3; perhaps TRBD1 as D (5 bases). CDR1 and CDR2 (germline): LGHNA, YSLEER. Trimming left V 0 bases short and J 4 bases short, with 14 bases between. CDR3 length: 16 residues. The CDR3 nucleotides read TGCGCCAGCAGCCAAGATAGAAGGGGCACCTCAGATACGCAGTATTTT. Translated: CASSQDRRGTSDTQYF.

As regards this clonotype: At one end the junction does not follow the germline gene, possibly because of a read error. The gene calls are TRBV6-1 and TRBJ1-1, with 8 bases matching TRBD1. Germline V lookup: CDR1 MNHNS, CDR2 SASEGT. The CDR3 is 14 amino acids. The CDR3 region is CGSSEDRGNTESFF. CDR3 bases: TGTGGCAGCAGTGAAGACAGGGGCAACACTGAATCTTTCTTT.

The chain is built from TRBV4-3 and TRBJ2-3; no clear D gene. The CDR3 has 16 amino acids. V was shortened by 0 bases and J by 3 bases, with 13 bases between the two germline ends. Germline CDR1 reads LGHNA; CDR2 reads YSLEER. CDR3 region: CASSQDRVRTTDTQYF. The CDR3 coding sequence is TGCGCCAGCAGCCAAGATAGAGTGCGCACAACAGATACGCAGTATTTT.

In this sample, this clonotype turned up a few times. The junction does not match germline at one end; this may be a read error. This chain joins TRBV20-1 and TRBJ2-1; tentative D call: TRBD2 (5 bases). From germline, CDR1 is DFQATT and CDR2 SNEGSKA (reference sequence). The CDR3 is 15 residues long. As DNA, the CDR3 is TGCAGTGCTAGAGAAACTAGTGGTGTAGCCAATGAGCACTTCTTC. This gives the protein CSARETSGVANEHFF.

To note about this clonotype: An end of the junction differs from the germline gene, which may be a read error. J is TRBJ1-3 and V is TRBV6-5; possibly TRBD1 for D (5 bases). The CDR3 consists of 14 residues. Per the germline V gene, CDR1 is MNHEY and CDR2 is SVGAGI. This chain's CDR3 is CASSWDWDGNTTYF. The CDR3 DNA follows: TGTGCCAGCAGTTGGGACTGGGACGGAAACACCACATATTTT.

As regards this clonotype: Lacking the conserved final phenylalanine or tryptophan, this CDR3 likely reflects a read error. This chain connects TRBV11-2 to TRBJ1-2; 8 bases map to TRBD1. This CDR3 comprises 13 residues. From germline, CDR1 is SGHAT and CDR2 FQNNGV. The CDR3 region has the DNA TGTGCCAACAGCTTAGACAGGGGCTATGGCTACACCATC. Encoded protein: CANSLDRGYGYTI.

Concerning this clonotype itself: This may arise from a read error, as a much more abundant clone is one base away. V is TRBV12-3 or TRBV12-4 and J is TRBJ2-5; weak D call: TRBD2 (5 bases). CDR3 size: 15 residues. The CDR3 region is CASSPPGESREAQYF. The CDR3 nucleotides read TGTGCCAGCAGCCCCCCCGGGGAGTCGCGAGAGGCCCAGTACTTC.

Notes on this clonotype: The CDR3 does not close with the conserved phenylalanine or tryptophan, likely indicating a read error. The limits of the CDR3 on the DNA are not certain, so only TCRdb's listed CDR3 is given. The V and J genes are TRBV20-1 and TRBJ2-7; the table's D gene call, TRBD1, was not cross checked with the DNA. The length of the CDR3 is 12 amino acids, counting both ends. Germline CDR1 reads DFQATT; CDR2 reads SNEGSKA (reference sequence). CDR3 loop: CSARGPGVEQCL.

A word on this clonotype: One end of the junction does not line up with germline, which may come from a read error. The chain employs TRBV6-5 and TRBJ2-5; maybe TRBD2 (5 bases). CDR1 MNHEY and CDR2 SVGAGI come from the germline V gene. The CDR3 is 14 amino acids. In DNA, the CDR3 is TGTGCCAGCAGCTACTCGGGAAGGCTAGGGACCCAGTACTTC. Translation gives CASSYSGRLGTQYF.

The V call is TRBV20-1, the J call TRBJ2-2; D is possibly TRBD2 (6 bases). Germline CDR1 and CDR2: DFQATT and SNEGSKA (reference sequence). Trimming cost V 4 bases and J 10 bases, with 28 bases left between them. The CDR3 has 17 amino acids. In nucleotides, the CDR3 is TGCAGTGCTAAAGCTTCGGGTGGGGGGAGCAACACAGTGGAGCTGTTTTTT. This translates into CSAKASGGGSNTVELFF.

A word on this clonotype: One junction end does not reproduce the germline sequence, and a read error may be involved. The V gene is TRBV29-1, the J gene TRBJ1-1; D gene uncertain. The CDR3 is 10 residues long. CDR1 is SQVTM and CDR2 is ANQGSEA in the germline V gene. This CDR3 is CGVPGDEAFF. CDR3 in DNA: TGCGGCGTCCCGGGTGATGAAGCTTTCTTT.

A note on this clonotype: One base away lies a much larger clone, so this may be a sequencing read error. The rearrangement links TRBV10-1 to TRBJ2-1, with D unclear. The CDR3 contains 13 residues. The V end lost 8 bases, the J end lost 7 bases, and 15 bases lay between the germline ends. CDR1 WNHNN and CDR2 SYGVQD come from the germline V gene (reference sequence). This chain's CDR3 is CASGSGDWNEQFF. In DNA form, the CDR3 reads TGCGCCAGCGGGTCAGGTGATTGGAATGAGCAGTTCTTC.

In this sample, this clonotype turned up many times. This chain links TRBV6-2 or TRBV6-3 with TRBJ2-2, with 11 bases lining up with TRBD2. J lost 4 bases, V lost 2 bases, and 6 bases had no gene match. The CDR3 loop spans 17 amino acids. CDR1 and CDR2 (germline): MNHEY, SVGEGT. The CDR3 coding sequence is TGTGCCAGCAGTTACCGAGGACTAGCGGGCGGCACCGGGGAGCTGTTTTTT. Its protein is CASSYRGLAGGTGELFF.

This clonotype was detected once. The rearrangement uses TRBV12-3 or TRBV12-4 and TRBJ2-2; tentatively, D is TRBD1 or TRBD2 (5 bases each). Trimming took 3 bases from V and 6 from J, leaving 14 bases between them. The CDR3 sequence is 15 residues long. CDR3 region: CASSFRQWDAGELFF. For the CDR3, the DNA is TGTGCCAGCAGTTTCCGGCAGTGGGACGCCGGGGAGCTGTTTTTT.